The 20 T cell receptor beta chains listed next were all sequenced from one sample in a study of blood T cell repertoires in COVID-19. Some clones are missing from TCRdb's copy, which holds only in-frame ones; the method was immunoSEQ multiplex PCR. The sample has about 70,000 clones; 75% to 80% are singletons. The sequencing input was peripheral blood. The receptors shown here come from a woman in her sixties or seventies with acute or convalescent COVID-19.

The rearrangement joins TRBV18 to TRBJ2-7, with a weak D call TRBD1 (5 bases). V lost 6 bases and J 0 bases, leaving 12 bases between the germline ends. This CDR3 region has 14 residues. Per the germline V gene, CDR1 is KGHSH and CDR2 is LQKENI. The CDR3: CASSPTESSYEQYF. CDR3 coding DNA: TGTGCCAGCTCGCCGACAGAGAGCTCCTACGAGCAGTACTTC. Full variable domain (remainder filled in from reference TRBV18 and TRBJ2-7): NAGVMQNPRHLVRRRGQEARLRCSPMKGHSHVYWYRQLPEEGLKFMVYLQKENIIDESGMPKERFSAEFPKEGPSILRIQQVVRGDSAAYFCASSPTESSYEQYFGPGTRLTVT.

This chain connects TRBV10-1 to TRBJ2-7; 8 nucleotides line up with TRBD1. CDR1 and CDR2 from the germline V gene are WNHNN and SYGVQD (reference sequence). The J segment lost 4 bases and the V segment lost 8 bases, leaving 19 bases of the junction unmatched. CDR3 length equals 17 residues. The CDR3 nucleotides read TGCGCCAGCCGGAACCCTAGGACAGGGAATAAGGGGTACGAGCAGTACTTC. This codes for CASRNPRTGNKGYEQYF.

V gene TRBV6-1 combines with J gene TRBJ1-1; TRBD1 matches at 7 bases. Trimming at V came to 3 bases and at J to 5 bases, leaving 9 bases not matched to a gene. CDR1 MNHNS and CDR2 SASEGT come from the germline V gene. The CDR3 loop spans 15 amino acids. Here the CDR3 reads CASSEPGLQGTEAFF. The CDR3 bases are TGTGCCAGCAGTGAGCCAGGCTTACAGGGGACTGAAGCTTTCTTT.

The chain links TRBV10-3 to TRBJ1-3; possibly TRBD1 for D (6 bases). Deletions cut 6 bases from V and 8 bases from J, with 20 bases between. The CDR3 consists of 15 residues. Germline V gene sequence: CDR1 ENHRY, CDR2 SYGVKD. The CDR3 DNA reads TGTGCCATCAGAGGGGGAAGGGAGCGGTCGGACACCATATATTTT. It is translated as CAIRGGRERSDTIYF.

The genes are TRBV3-1 (or the pseudogene TRBV3-2) and TRBJ1-1, with 8 bases lining up with TRBD1. The V gene's germline CDR1 is LGHDT and CDR2 YNNKEL (reference sequence). Losses at the gene ends were 1 base for V and 4 bases for J; bases not matched to a gene: 17. This CDR3 has 19 residues. CDR3 amino acids: CASSQAVVTDRVGSTEAFF. For the CDR3, the DNA is TGTGCCAGCAGCCAAGCAGTTGTAACGGACAGGGTTGGATCCACTGAAGCTTTCTTT.

This sequence joins TRBV7-9 and TRBJ2-7; maybe TRBD1 (5 bases). Trimming shortened V by 2 bases and J by 6 bases, and 14 bases separated the two germline ends. The CDR3 spans 14 residues. Germline V gene sequence: CDR1 SEHNR, CDR2 FQNEAQ (reference sequence). The CDR3 loop is CASSLNMERGEQYF. The CDR3 nucleotides are TGTGCCAGCAGCTTAAATATGGAAAGGGGCGAGCAGTACTTC.

The chain links TRBV5-5 to TRBJ2-7; 13 nucleotides align to TRBD2. The V segment lost 3 bases and the J segment 0 bases; nucleotides outside the gene matches: 9. There are 18 residues in the CDR3. Germline V gives CDR1 SGHKS, CDR2 YYEKEE (reference sequence). CDR3 sequence reads: CASSSPGLAGMSSYEQYF. The CDR3 nucleotides are TGTGCCAGCAGCTCACCGGGACTAGCGGGAATGAGCTCCTACGAGCAGTACTTC.

The V and J genes are TRBV3-1 (or the pseudogene TRBV3-2) and TRBJ2-7; perhaps TRBD1 as D (5 bases). In germline, CDR1 is LGHDT, CDR2 YNNKEL (reference sequence). The CDR3 runs 14 residues. The V end lost 1 base, the J end lost 2 bases, and 9 bases lay between the germline ends. The CDR3 region is CASSQGAGTYEQYF. The CDR3 DNA follows: TGTGCCAGCAGCCAAGGAGCAGGGACCTACGAGCAGTACTTC.

This chain connects TRBV10-3 to TRBJ1-1, with 9 nucleotides matching TRBD1. CDR1 and CDR2 from the germline V gene are ENHRY and SYGVKD. J was trimmed by 5 bases and V by 0 bases; bases with no gene match: 7. There are 16 residues in the CDR3. The CDR3 nucleotides read TGTGCCATCAGTGAGTCAGGGGGACAGGGATATACTGAAGCTTTCTTT. Protein sequence: CAISESGGQGYTEAFF.

The J gene is TRBJ2-1, the V gene TRBV7-9; D might be TRBD2 (6 bases). Germline loops: CDR1 SEHNR, CDR2 FQNEAQ (reference sequence). The germline V and J ends were trimmed by 0 bases and 6 bases, with 6 bases remaining between them. CDR3 length: 13 amino acids. For the CDR3, the DNA is TGTGCCAGCAGCTTAGCGGGGGGCAATGAGCAGTTCTTC. This gives the protein CASSLAGGNEQFF.

V is TRBV15 and J is TRBJ2-7; D possibly corresponds to TRBD1 (6 bases). Per the germline V gene, CDR1 is LNHNV and CDR2 is YYDKDF (reference sequence). Trimming removed 5 bases from V and 2 bases from J, with 16 bases in between. CDR3 length: 15 amino acids. The CDR3 here is CATSGGTPGAYEQYF. CDR3 DNA sequence: TGTGCCACCAGCGGTGGGACACCCGGGGCCTACGAGCAGTACTTC.

This clone appeared a few times. The V and J genes are TRBV11-2 and TRBJ2-7, with D perhaps matching TRBD2 (5 bases). This CDR3 has 13 amino acids. The germline gives CDR1 SGHAT, CDR2 FQNNGV. Deletions cut 3 bases from V and 3 bases from J, with 9 bases between. CDR3 sequence reads: CASSLSGSYEQYF. The CDR3 coding sequence is TGTGCCAGCAGCTTGTCGGGGAGCTACGAGCAGTACTTC.

This sequence joins TRBV3-1 (or the pseudogene TRBV3-2) and TRBJ1-2, with D possibly matching TRBD1 (5 bases). V shed 0 bases and J shed 1 base, with 9 bases lying between them. Germline V gives CDR1 LGHDT, CDR2 YNNKEL (reference sequence). This CDR3 contains 15 residues. This chain's CDR3 is CASSQDLGLNYGYTF. DNA of the CDR3: TGTGCCAGCAGCCAAGACTTGGGGCTTAACTATGGCTACACCTTC.

V usage is TRBV4-1 and J usage is TRBJ1-5; 9 bases agree with TRBD1. CDR1 is MGHRA and CDR2 is YSYEKL in the germline V gene. The CDR3 runs to 14 residues. Germline trimming cut 3 bases from V and 7 bases from J; bases unmatched to any gene: 4. CDR3 nucleotides: TGCGCCAGCAGCCAGGGACAGGGAGACCAGCCCCAGCATTTT. Encoded protein: CASSQGQGDQPQHF.

The chain joins TRBV5-6 to TRBJ1-2; the match to TRBD1 covers 7 bases. This CDR3 has 16 residues. Looked up from germline, CDR1 is SGHDT and CDR2 is YYEEEE. Trimming took 6 bases from V and 3 from J; bases not matched to a gene: 14. CDR3 sequence (DNA): TGTGCCAGCATCCCCATTAGACAGGGTTCCCACTATGGCTACACCTTC. Protein product: CASIPIRQGSHYGYTF.

The chain recombines TRBV18 with TRBJ1-3; perhaps TRBD1 as D (6 bases). Germline CDR1 reads KGHSH; CDR2 reads LQKENI. CDR3 size: 17 residues. V was shortened by 3 bases and J by 0 bases, with 15 bases between the two germline ends. As DNA, the CDR3 is TGTGCCAGCTCACCTCAGGCAGGGGCCAACTCTGGAAACACCATATATTTT. It is translated as CASSPQAGANSGNTIYF.

This chain links TRBV29-1 with TRBJ2-6; 7 nucleotides match TRBD1. The CDR3 extends over 16 amino acids. V dropped 4 bases and J dropped 0; count of bases not matched to a gene: 6. In germline, CDR1 is SQVTM, CDR2 ANQGSEA. Written as DNA, the CDR3 is TGCAGCGTTGTCCGGGACAGCCTCTCTGGGGCCAACGTCCTGACTTTC. Protein: CSVVRDSLSGANVLTF.

This clone occurred once. The V gene is TRBV7-3, the J gene TRBJ2-1; 9 bases fit TRBD2. The CDR3 length is 15 residues. Germline V lookup: CDR1 SGHTA, CDR2 FQGTGA. Trimming at V came to 2 bases and at J to 3 bases, leaving 2 bases not matched to a gene. The CDR3 DNA follows: TGTGCCAGCAGCTTACGAGCGGGGGGCTACAATGAGCAGTTCTTC. Amino acids: CASSLRAGGYNEQFF.

The chain carries TRBV18 and TRBJ2-2; a weak D match, TRBD2 (6 bases). V lost 8 bases, J lost 5 bases, and 15 bases lay in between. The germline V gene has CDR1 KGHSH and CDR2 LQKENI. The CDR3 loop spans 14 amino acids. CDR3: CASLRDLPTGELFF. CDR3 in DNA: TGTGCCAGCCTCAGGGACTTGCCAACCGGGGAGCTGTTTTTT.

There are a few counts of this clone. The chain joins TRBV3-1 (or the pseudogene TRBV3-2) to TRBJ1-2; 8 nucleotides agree with TRBD1. Looked up from germline, CDR1 is LGHDT and CDR2 is YNNKEL (reference sequence). The J segment lost 3 bases and the V segment lost 4 bases, leaving 7 bases of the junction unmatched. The CDR3 totals 15 residues. CDR3 amino acids: CASSPDRGGYYGYTF. CDR3 sequence (DNA): TGTGCCAGCAGCCCAGACAGGGGAGGGTACTATGGCTACACCTTC.